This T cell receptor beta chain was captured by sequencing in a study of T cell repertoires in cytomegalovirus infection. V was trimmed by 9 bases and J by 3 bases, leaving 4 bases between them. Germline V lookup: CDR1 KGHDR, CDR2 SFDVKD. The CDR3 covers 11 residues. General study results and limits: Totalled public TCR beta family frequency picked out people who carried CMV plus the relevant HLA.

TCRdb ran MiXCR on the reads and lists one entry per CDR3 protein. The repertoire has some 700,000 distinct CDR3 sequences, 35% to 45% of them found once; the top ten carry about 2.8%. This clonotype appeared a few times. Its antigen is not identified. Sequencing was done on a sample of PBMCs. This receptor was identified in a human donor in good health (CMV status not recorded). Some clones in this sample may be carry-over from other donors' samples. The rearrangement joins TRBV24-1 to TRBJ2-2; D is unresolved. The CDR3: CATADTGELFF. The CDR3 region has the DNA TGTGCCACCGCGGACACCGGGGAGCTGTTTTTT.